The text below deals with one TCR beta chain. Healthy HIV-negative adults without recent acute infections or vaccinations served as donors. Produced via immunoSEQ multiplex PCR; TCRdb's table is partial and in-frame only. In the table there are 400,000 to 500,000 clones, over 65% of which are singletons. Germline assignment: CDR1 MGHRA and CDR2 YSYEKL. V was shortened by 5 bases and J by 5 bases, with 12 bases between the two germline ends. The CDR3 loop spans 14 amino acids. This entry is derived from a study of shared clonotypes between healthy human individuals. Sample: PBMCs. The V call is TRBV4-1, the J call TRBJ1-4, with D unclear. The TCR comes from a woman aged 40 to 50 in good health. Some clones in this sample may be carry-over from other donors' samples. The CDR3 DNA sequence: TGCGCCAGCAGCACCGGGTCCTCAAATGAAAAACTGTTTTTT. This sequence encodes CASSTGSSNEKLFF.